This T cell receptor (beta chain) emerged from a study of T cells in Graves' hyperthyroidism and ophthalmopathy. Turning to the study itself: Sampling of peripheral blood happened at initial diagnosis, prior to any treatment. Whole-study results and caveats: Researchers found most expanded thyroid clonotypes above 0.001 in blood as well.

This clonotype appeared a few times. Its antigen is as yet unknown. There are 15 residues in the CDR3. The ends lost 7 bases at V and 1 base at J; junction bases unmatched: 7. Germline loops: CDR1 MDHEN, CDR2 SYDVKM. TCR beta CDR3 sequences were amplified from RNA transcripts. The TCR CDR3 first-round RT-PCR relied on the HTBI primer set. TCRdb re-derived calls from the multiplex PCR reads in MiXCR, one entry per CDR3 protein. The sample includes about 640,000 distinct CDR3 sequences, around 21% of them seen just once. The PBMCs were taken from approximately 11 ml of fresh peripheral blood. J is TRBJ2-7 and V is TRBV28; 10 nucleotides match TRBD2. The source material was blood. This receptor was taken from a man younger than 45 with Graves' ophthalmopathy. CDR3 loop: CASKRGLAESYEQYF. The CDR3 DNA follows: TGTGCCAGCAAACGAGGACTAGCGGAATCCTACGAGCAGTACTTC.